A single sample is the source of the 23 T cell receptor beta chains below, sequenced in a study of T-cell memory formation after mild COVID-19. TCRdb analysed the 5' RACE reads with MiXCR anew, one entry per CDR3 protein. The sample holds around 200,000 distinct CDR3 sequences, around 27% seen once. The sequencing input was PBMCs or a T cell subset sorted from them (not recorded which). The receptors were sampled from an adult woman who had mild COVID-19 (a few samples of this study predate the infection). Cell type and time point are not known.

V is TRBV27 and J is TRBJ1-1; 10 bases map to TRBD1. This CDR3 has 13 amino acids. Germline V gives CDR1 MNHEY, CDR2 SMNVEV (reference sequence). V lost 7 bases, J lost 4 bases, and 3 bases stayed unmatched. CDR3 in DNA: TGTGCCAGCATCGGACAGGGGGGCACTGAAGCTTTCTTT. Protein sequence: CASIGQGGTEAFF.

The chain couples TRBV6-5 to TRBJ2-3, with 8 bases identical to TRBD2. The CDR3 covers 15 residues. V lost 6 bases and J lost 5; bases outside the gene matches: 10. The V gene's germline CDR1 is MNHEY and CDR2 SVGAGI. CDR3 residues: CASRESLRGVDTQYF. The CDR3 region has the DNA TGTGCCAGCAGAGAAAGTTTGCGGGGGGTAGATACGCAGTATTTT.

CDR3 DNA: TGTGCCAGCAGCTTAGAGTCCGGGGGTCGCTACACCTTC. Encoded protein: CASSLESGGRYTF. The V and J genes are TRBV11-2 and TRBJ1-2; TRBD1 is a possible D gene (5 bases). V lost 0 bases to trimming and J lost 9 bases, with 11 bases between them. CDR1 and CDR2 from the germline V gene are SGHAT and FQNNGV. The CDR3 length is 13 residues.

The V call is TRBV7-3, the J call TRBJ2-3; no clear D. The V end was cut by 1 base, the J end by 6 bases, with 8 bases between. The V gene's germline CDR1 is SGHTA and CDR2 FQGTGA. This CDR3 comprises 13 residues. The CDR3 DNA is TGTGCCAGCAGCTTAAGGGTCCGTGATACGCAGTATTTT. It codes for CASSLRVRDTQYF.

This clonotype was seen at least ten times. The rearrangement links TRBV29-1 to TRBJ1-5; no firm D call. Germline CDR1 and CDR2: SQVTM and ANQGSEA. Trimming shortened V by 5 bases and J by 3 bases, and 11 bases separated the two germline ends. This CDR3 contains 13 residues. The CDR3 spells CSVRDNYNQPQHF. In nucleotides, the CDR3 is TGCAGCGTTCGTGACAATTACAATCAGCCCCAGCATTTT.

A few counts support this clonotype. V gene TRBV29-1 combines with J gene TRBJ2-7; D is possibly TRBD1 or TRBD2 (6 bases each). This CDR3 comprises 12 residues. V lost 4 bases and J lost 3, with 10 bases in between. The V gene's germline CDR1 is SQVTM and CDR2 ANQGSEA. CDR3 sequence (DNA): TGCAGCGTTGGTGGGGGGCTCTACGAGCAGTACTTC. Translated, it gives CSVGGGLYEQYF.

CDR3 DNA sequence: TGTGCCACCAGTGATCCCGGGACATATAGTGGCTACACCTTC. Protein: CATSDPGTYSGYTF. V is TRBV24-1 and J is TRBJ1-2; possibly TRBD1 for D (6 bases). Per germline, CDR1 KGHDR and CDR2 SFDVKD. Trimming left V 3 bases short and J 7 bases short, with 14 bases between. The CDR3 consists of 14 residues.

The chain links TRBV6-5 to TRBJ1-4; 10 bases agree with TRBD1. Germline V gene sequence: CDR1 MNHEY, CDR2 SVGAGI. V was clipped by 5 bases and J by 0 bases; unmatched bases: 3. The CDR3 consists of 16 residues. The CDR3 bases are TGTGCCAGCAGTCGACAGGGGGCCACAACTAATGAAAAACTGTTTTTT. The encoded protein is CASSRQGATTNEKLFF.

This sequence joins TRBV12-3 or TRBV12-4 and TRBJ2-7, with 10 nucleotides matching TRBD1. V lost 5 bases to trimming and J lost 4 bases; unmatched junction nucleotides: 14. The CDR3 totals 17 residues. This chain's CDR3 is CASSPPAGTGARYEQYF. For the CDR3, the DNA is TGTGCCAGCAGTCCCCCGGCGGGGACAGGGGCAAGATACGAGCAGTACTTC.

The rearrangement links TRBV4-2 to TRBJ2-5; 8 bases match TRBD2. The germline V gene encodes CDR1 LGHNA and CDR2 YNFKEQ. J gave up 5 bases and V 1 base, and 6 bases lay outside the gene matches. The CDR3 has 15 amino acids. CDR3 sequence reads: CASSQGRGGQETQYF. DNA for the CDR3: TGTGCCAGCAGCCAAGGACGGGGGGGCCAGGAGACCCAGTACTTC.

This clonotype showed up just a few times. CDR3 amino acids: CSASIVTGGGGYTF. The CDR3 region has the DNA TGCAGTGCGTCAATTGTGACAGGGGGTGGAGGCTACACCTTC. This chain uses TRBV20-1 with TRBJ1-2; 9 bases line up with TRBD1. The V gene's germline CDR1 is DFQATT and CDR2 SNEGSKA (reference sequence). V shed 6 bases, J shed 8 bases, and the junction held 13 bases outside the gene matches. This CDR3 region has 14 residues.

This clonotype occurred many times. CDR3 coding DNA: TGTGCCAGCAGCTTAGCGGCAGGGTTGGCTGAAGCTTTCTTT. Translated: CASSLAAGLAEAFF. This chain links TRBV7-9 with TRBJ1-1; D may be TRBD1 (5 bases). The germline V gene has CDR1 SEHNR and CDR2 FQNEAQ (reference sequence). Trimming left V 0 bases short and J 6 bases short, with 11 bases between. This CDR3 is 14 amino acids long.

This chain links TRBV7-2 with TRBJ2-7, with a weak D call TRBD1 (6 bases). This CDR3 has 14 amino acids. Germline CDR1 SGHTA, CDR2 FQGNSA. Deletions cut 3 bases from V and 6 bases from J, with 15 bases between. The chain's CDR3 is CASSFRDTHPEQYF. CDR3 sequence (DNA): TGTGCCAGCAGCTTTCGGGACACACACCCCGAGCAGTACTTC.

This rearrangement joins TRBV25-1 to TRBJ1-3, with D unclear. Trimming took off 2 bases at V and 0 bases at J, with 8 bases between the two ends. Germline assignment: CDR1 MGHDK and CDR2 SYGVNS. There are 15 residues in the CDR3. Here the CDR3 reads CASSEGLFSGNTIYF. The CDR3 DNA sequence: TGTGCCAGCAGTGAAGGACTGTTCTCTGGAAACACCATATATTTT.

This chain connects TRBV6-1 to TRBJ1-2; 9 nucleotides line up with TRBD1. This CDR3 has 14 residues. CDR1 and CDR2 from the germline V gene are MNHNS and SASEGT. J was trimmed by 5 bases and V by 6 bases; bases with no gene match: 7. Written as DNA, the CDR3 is TGTGCCAGCAGAGACGGGACAGGGATGTATGGCTACACCTTC. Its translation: CASRDGTGMYGYTF.

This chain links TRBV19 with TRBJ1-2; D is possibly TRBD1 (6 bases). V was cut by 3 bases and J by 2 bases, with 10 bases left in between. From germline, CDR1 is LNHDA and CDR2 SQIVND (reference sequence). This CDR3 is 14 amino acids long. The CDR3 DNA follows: TGTGCCAGTAGTATCGGGCAGGGGAACTATGGCTACACCTTC. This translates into CASSIGQGNYGYTF.

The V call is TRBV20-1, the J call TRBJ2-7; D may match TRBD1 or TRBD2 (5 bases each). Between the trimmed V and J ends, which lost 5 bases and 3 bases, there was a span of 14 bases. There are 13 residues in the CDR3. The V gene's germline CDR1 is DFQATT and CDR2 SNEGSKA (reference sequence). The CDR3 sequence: CSAETGGVYEQYF. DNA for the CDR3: TGCAGTGCTGAGACTGGGGGAGTCTACGAGCAGTACTTC.

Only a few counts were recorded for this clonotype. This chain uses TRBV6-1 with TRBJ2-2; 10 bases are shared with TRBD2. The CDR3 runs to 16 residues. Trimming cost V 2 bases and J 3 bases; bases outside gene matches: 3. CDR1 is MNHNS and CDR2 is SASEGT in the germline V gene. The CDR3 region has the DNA TGTGCCAGCAGTGAAAGGAGCGGGGGGGACACCGGGGAGCTGTTTTTT. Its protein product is CASSERSGGDTGELFF.

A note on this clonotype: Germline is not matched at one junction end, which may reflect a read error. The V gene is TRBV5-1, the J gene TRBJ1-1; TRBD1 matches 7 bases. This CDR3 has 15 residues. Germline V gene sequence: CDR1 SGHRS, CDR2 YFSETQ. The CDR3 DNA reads TGCGCCAGCAGCTTGGGGTACGGGACAGTGGGTGAAGATTTCTTT. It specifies CASSLGYGTVGEDFF.

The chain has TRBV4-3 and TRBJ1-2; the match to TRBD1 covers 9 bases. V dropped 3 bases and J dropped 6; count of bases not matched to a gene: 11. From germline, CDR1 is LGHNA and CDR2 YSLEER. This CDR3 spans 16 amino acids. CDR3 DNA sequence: TGCGCCAGCAGCCATCAAGCAGACAGGGGGTTGGATGGCTACACCTTC. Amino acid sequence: CASSHQADRGLDGYTF.

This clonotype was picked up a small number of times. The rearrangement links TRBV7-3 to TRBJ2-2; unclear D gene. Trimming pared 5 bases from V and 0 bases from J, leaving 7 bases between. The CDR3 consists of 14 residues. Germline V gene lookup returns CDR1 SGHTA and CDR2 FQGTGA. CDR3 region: CASSLNANTGELFF. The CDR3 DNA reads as TGTGCCAGCAGCCTCAACGCGAACACCGGGGAGCTGTTTTTT.

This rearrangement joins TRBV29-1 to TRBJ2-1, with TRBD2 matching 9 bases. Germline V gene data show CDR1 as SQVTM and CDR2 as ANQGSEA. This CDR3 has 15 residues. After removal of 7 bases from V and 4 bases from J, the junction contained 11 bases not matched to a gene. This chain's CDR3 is CSAVGLAGRYNEQFF. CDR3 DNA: TGCAGCGCCGTGGGGCTAGCGGGGCGATACAATGAGCAGTTCTTC.

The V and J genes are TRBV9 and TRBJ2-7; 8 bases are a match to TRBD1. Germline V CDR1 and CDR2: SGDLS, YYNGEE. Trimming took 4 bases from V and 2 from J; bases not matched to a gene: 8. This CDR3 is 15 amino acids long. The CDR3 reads CASSPGQGPPYEQYF. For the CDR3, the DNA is TGTGCCAGCAGCCCCGGACAGGGACCTCCCTACGAGCAGTACTTC. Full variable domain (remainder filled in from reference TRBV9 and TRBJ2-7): DSGVTQTPKHLITATGQRVTLRCSPRSGDLSVYWYQQSLDQGLQFLIQYYNGEERAKGNILERFSAQQFPDLHSELNLSSLELGDSALYFCASSPGQGPPYEQYFGPGTRLTVT.